Described below is a single TCR beta chain sequence and its context. Its antigen is unidentified. The data derive from a study of glioma-infiltrating T cells. Broader study findings: Patients with low tissue-blood divergence carried a signature set of shared blood CDR3 motifs.

Germline assignment: CDR1 SQVTM and CDR2 ANQGSEA. The V segment lost 3 bases and the J segment 5 bases; nucleotides outside the gene matches: 15. The CDR3 is 17 amino acids. Amplification of TCR alpha and beta CDR3 regions from RNA used iRepertoire nested multiplex PCR. From the multiplex PCR reads, TCRdb called clonotypes with MiXCR, one entry per CDR3 protein. This sample has fewer than 500,000 distinct CDR3 sequences, with roughly two fifths found just once. The sequenced sample was glioma tissue, nonneoplastic brain tissue, or PBMCs (not recorded which). The TCR was taken from a human donor with low-grade glioma or glioblastoma, undergoing nonglioma brain surgery, or in good health (not recorded which). J is TRBJ2-5 and V is TRBV29-1; 10 positions agree with TRBD2. Here the CDR3 DNA reads TGCAGCGTTGATTCCACAGCGGGAGGGCCCTCGATGGAGACCCAGTACTTC. Translation gives CSVDSTAGGPSMETQYF.